This T cell receptor beta chain appears in the sequencing data of a study of T cells expressing NK-cell markers. TCRdb reprocessed the 5' RACE reads; each CDR3 protein has one entry and no DNA is given. The specimen's table records 350,000 to 450,000 distinct CDR3 sequences. In germline, CDR1 is SGHDT, CDR2 YYEEEE. CDR3 size: 15 residues. The specimen was blood T cells: a sorted CD56 or NKG2C T cell subset, CD4+ or CD8+ T cells, or bulk PBMC T cells (not recorded which). This clonotype originated in a man aged 18 to 70 in good health. The rearrangement links TRBV5-6 to TRBJ1-3. The CDR3 sequence: CASSLFGVTGNTIYF. Filled out from reference TRBV5-6 and TRBJ1-3, the complete variable domain reads DAGVTQSPTHLIKTRGQQVTLRCSPKSGHDTVSWYQQALGQGPQFIFQYYEEEERQRGNFPDRFSGHQFPNYSSELNVNALLLGDSALYLCASSLFGVTGNTIYFGEGSWLTVV.